This note documents a single T cell receptor (beta chain) sequence. Its antigen is currently unknown. CDR1 is MNHEY, CDR2 SMNVEV, per germline (reference sequence). The V segment lost 0 bases and the J segment 1 base; nucleotides outside the gene matches: 0. The CDR3 runs to 15 residues. The sample comes from a study of cytomegalovirus exposure and HLA in healthy donors. In the PCR, 60 Vbeta and 13 Jbeta primers were used. Profiling relied on immunoSEQ multiplex PCR, and the TCRdb table lists in-frame clones only, not all of them. Of about 92,000 clones in the sample, roughly 80% were seen once. Study-level points and caveats: The presence/absence work took it that sequencing depth was about the same across donors.

What was sequenced was PBMCs. The chain recombines TRBV27 with TRBJ1-1; 9 nucleotides line up with TRBD1. This TCR derives from a girl aged 2-9 years in good health and CMV-seropositive. CDR3 sequence: CASSLSTGGNTEAFF. The CDR3 bases are TGTGCCAGCAGTTTATCGACAGGGGGGAACACTGAAGCTTTCTTT.